These 10 T cell receptor beta chains came from one sample sequenced in a study of T-cell reconstitution after alpha-beta-depleted transplantation in children (dated by TCRdb to the mid-2010s). Explained via the paper, the treatment or condition label denotes: allogeneic hematopoietic cell transplantation with graft depleted of TCRalphabeta T cells and CD19 B cells. The library was built by means of PCR. Sequencing instrument: Illumina HiSeq 2500. TCR libraries were prepared with molecular barcoding, using unique molecular identifiers to normalize TCRbeta repertoire quantification. TCRdb redid the processing of the public reads, applying fastp at Q25 and MiXCR, and retained in-frame beta chains. Duplicate CDR3 protein sequences are folded into a single record with the most common DNA and genes. This sample holds a few hundred thousand distinct CDR3 sequences; roughly a tenth were observed only once. The ten largest make up roughly 28% of the sample.

The starting material was PBMCs, obtained before TCRalphabeta/CD19-depleted stem cell transplant. The source of these receptors is a child younger than two with acute myeloid leukemia, due to receive a stem cell transplant.

In its sample, this clonotype was seen many times. V gene TRBV29-1 combines with J gene TRBJ1-2; D is possibly TRBD1 (6 bases). Deletions cut 7 bases from V and 7 bases from J, with 16 bases between. The CDR3 runs to 12 residues. Germline V lookup: CDR1 SQVTM, CDR2 ANQGSEA. CDR3: CSGTDFLSGYTF. The CDR3, as DNA: TGCAGCGGGACAGACTTTCTCTCTGGCTACACCTTC.

This clonotype was picked up a small number of times. The chain couples TRBV7-6 to TRBJ2-5; TRBD1 matches at 7 bases. The trim removed 5 bases at V and 1 base at J, leaving 4 bases unmatched. The germline gives CDR1 SGHVS, CDR2 FNYEAQ. The CDR3 has 14 residues. Written as DNA, the CDR3 is TGTGCCAGCAGCCTGACAGGGACCCAAGAGACCCAGTACTTC. Translation gives CASSLTGTQETQYF.

This clonotype was counted at least ten times. The V gene is TRBV20-1, the J gene TRBJ2-7, with D hard to call. V was trimmed by 5 bases and J by 4 bases, leaving 9 bases between them. Looked up from germline, CDR1 is DFQATT and CDR2 is SNEGSKA (reference sequence). CDR3 length: 11 residues. Here the CDR3 DNA reads TGCAGTGCTCCCCACCCTTACGAGCAGTACTTC. It is translated as CSAPHPYEQYF.

This rearrangement joins TRBV6-2 or TRBV6-3 to TRBJ2-1; D is undetermined. With 3 bases removed from V and 0 bases from J, the gap between germline ends came to 9 bases. Germline CDR1 is MNHEY and CDR2 is SVGEGT. The CDR3 length is 15 residues. In DNA form, the CDR3 reads TGTGCCAGCAGTTATCGGCTGGCCTCCTACAATGAGCAGTTCTTC. Protein: CASSYRLASYNEQFF.

Many counts were recorded for this clonotype. This chain links TRBV27 with TRBJ1-1; D is unclear. Germline CDR1 and CDR2: MNHEY and SMNVEV (reference sequence). Trimming left V 7 bases short and J 4 bases short, with 13 bases between. This CDR3 is built from 13 residues. The CDR3 nucleotides are TGTGCCAGCACCCCCGGGGTGGGCACTGAAGCTTTCTTT. This sequence encodes CASTPGVGTEAFF.

This clonotype was observed at least ten times. The chain uses TRBV2 and TRBJ1-1; D remains ambiguous. CDR1 is SNHLY and CDR2 is FYNNEI in the germline V gene. This CDR3 spans 14 amino acids. V was pared by 7 bases and J by 1 base, with 13 bases between. The CDR3 loop reads CASTASGQNTEAFF. For the CDR3, the DNA is TGTGCCAGCACCGCCTCGGGCCAGAACACTGAAGCTTTCTTT.

The chain has TRBV11-2 and TRBJ2-7; 11 bases map to TRBD2. The length of the CDR3 is 17 residues. CDR1 SGHAT and CDR2 FQNNGV come from the germline V gene. The V and J ends lost 3 bases and 2 bases, in that order; junction bases with no gene match: 9. As DNA, the CDR3 is TGTGCCAGCAGCTTGGGTCTTAGCGGGAGGGCACCCTACGAGCAGTACTTC. Protein: CASSLGLSGRAPYEQYF.

This clonotype was seen repeatedly, ten times or more. Here the CDR3 reads CASSQKRTSGSNEQFF. CDR3 DNA sequence: TGTGCCAGCAGCCAAAAACGGACTAGCGGGAGTAACGAGCAGTTCTTC. The J gene is TRBJ2-1, the V gene TRBV3-1, with 13 bases lining up with TRBD2. The CDR3 contains 16 residues. Germline-derived CDR1 and CDR2 are LGHDT and YNNKEL (reference sequence). J lost 10 bases, V lost 2 bases, and 8 bases had no gene match.

This clonotype has a count of ten or more. V gene TRBV20-1 combines with J gene TRBJ2-1; tentative D call: TRBD1 (6 bases). The CDR3 contains 14 residues. V shed 3 bases and J shed 12 bases, with 21 bases lying between them. CDR1 and CDR2 (germline): DFQATT, SNEGSKA (reference sequence). The CDR3 nucleotides are TGCAGTGCTAGCGAACAGGGAGCTGGGTTTAGGCAGTTCTTC. Its translation: CSASEQGAGFRQFF.

The chain combines TRBV7-8 with TRBJ1-4; maybe TRBD1 (6 bases). Germline V gives CDR1 SGHVS, CDR2 FQNEAQ. CDR3 length: 19 residues. V was pared by 3 bases and J by 3 bases, with 23 bases between. The CDR3 bases are TGTGCCAGCAGCTTCCTACGGGTCCCCCTGACAGGTTCTAATGAAAAACTGTTTTTT. Amino acids: CASSFLRVPLTGSNEKLFF.